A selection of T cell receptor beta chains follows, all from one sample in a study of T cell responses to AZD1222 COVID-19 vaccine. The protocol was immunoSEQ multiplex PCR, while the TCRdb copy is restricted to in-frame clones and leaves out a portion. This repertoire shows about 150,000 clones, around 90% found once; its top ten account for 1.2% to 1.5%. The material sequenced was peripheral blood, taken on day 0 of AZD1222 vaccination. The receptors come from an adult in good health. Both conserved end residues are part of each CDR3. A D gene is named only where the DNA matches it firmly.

CDR3: CASTTREGYNEQFF
V: TRBV19
D: TRBD2
length: 14

CDR3: CASMGRNMEAFF
V: TRBV28
D: -
length: 12

CDR3: CASSPNRDSPLHF
V: TRBV18
D: -
length: 13

CDR3: CAVQRFPTGELFF
V: TRBV7-9
D: -
length: 13

CDR3: CASSLNQGAWRPADTQYF
V: TRBV7-9
D: TRBD1
length: 18

CDR3: CASSLSGGGYEQYF
V: TRBV11-2
D: TRBD2
length: 14

CDR3: CASTKTLGFSKGSYEQYF
V: TRBV7-9
D: -
length: 18

CDR3: CASSLRTEQFF
V: TRBV12-3/TRBV12-4
D: -
length: 11

CDR3: CASSIYEDPGTENTEAFF
V: TRBV19
D: TRBD1
length: 18

CDR3: CASSQDLGGTNEKLFF
V: TRBV4-2
D: -
length: 16

CDR3: CASLLGGPTEAFF
V: TRBV18
D: TRBD1
length: 13

CDR3: CASSYELGEKLFF
V: TRBV6-5
D: -
length: 13

CDR3: CATSSRGGRYQPQHF
V: TRBV15
D: -
length: 15

CDR3: CASSFGSYEQYF
V: TRBV12-3/TRBV12-4
D: -
length: 12

CDR3: CASSLGPISGFSPLHF
V: TRBV13
D: -
length: 16

CDR3: CASTETERVPYEQYF
V: TRBV2
D: -
length: 15

CDR3: CASSLVRGPRDNQPQHF
V: TRBV7-8
D: -
length: 17

CDR3: CASSPGQGASGELFF
V: TRBV18
D: TRBD1
length: 15

CDR3: CASTRGGLASSYNEQFF
V: TRBV5-1
D: -
length: 17

CDR3: CASSLKGGLNTGELFF
V: TRBV16
D: TRBD1
length: 16

CDR3: CASSPGQYNEKLFF
V: TRBV11-2
D: TRBD1
length: 14

CDR3: CASSWVGINQPQHF
V: TRBV28
D: -
length: 14

CDR3: CASSQPPLAGGLPSSYNEQFF
V: TRBV4-1
D: TRBD2
length: 21

CDR3: CASSQKYRGQGAEEQYF
V: TRBV13
D: TRBD1
length: 17

CDR3: CASRGVHSNQPQHF
V: TRBV28
D: -
length: 14

CDR3: CASSLTGGSGQAILDGYTF
V: TRBV6-6
D: TRBD1
length: 19

CDR3: CASSLSGRGIYGYTF
V: TRBV27
D: -
length: 15

CDR3: CAISPPGGELFF
V: TRBV10-3
D: -
length: 12

CDR3: CASSLGLAGIYEQYF
V: TRBV7-3
D: TRBD2
length: 15

CDR3: CASITVGELFF
V: TRBV6-5
D: -
length: 11

CDR3: CASSGQGVRTDTQYF
V: TRBV2
D: TRBD1
length: 15

CDR3: CASGLVGTGGGDGYTF
V: TRBV12-5
D: -
length: 16

CDR3: CASSLGGYTDTQYF
V: TRBV7-3
D: -
length: 14

CDR3: CASSSGSRGTEAFF
V: TRBV5-4
D: -
length: 14

CDR3: CASSDKPRETQYF
V: TRBV10-1
D: -
length: 13